This T cell receptor (beta chain) was recorded in a study of metastatic and nonmetastatic thyroid tumors. Across the whole study: Comparative analysis of repertoires was undertaken across blood and tumor or nodule tissue obtained from malignant and benign thyroid patients.

V dropped 0 bases and J dropped 4 bases, with 10 bases sitting between them. This CDR3 has 15 residues. Germline assignment: CDR1 MNHEY and CDR2 SMNVEV (reference sequence). Thyroid surgery had not been preceded by any treatment in any patient. Comment on this clone: The antigen remains unidentified.

Findings of the study overall: Relative to benign nodules, malignant thyroid tumors were reportedly characterized by significantly elevated TCR beta diversity in blood and tumor.

Original data processing: The distant-metastasis classifier for papillary thyroid cancer was built from CDR3 differences across clinicopathological groups. TCRdb recomputed clones from the PCR reads via MiXCR. What appears here as the V and J calls and clone size reflects TCRdb's work, not the paper's. The sample lists under 30,000 clones, approximately 22% occurring once. The clonotype was recovered from a female donor with papillary thyroid cancer or a benign thyroid nodule (not recorded which). Some clones in this sample may be carry-over from other donors' samples. The V gene is TRBV27, the J gene TRBJ1-3; D gene unclear. Sample: blood. CDR3 loop: CASSLSRATGNTIYF. Here the CDR3 DNA reads TGTGCCAGCAGTTTATCTCGGGCTACAGGAAACACCATATATTTT.